This is a list of T cell receptor beta chains from one sample in a study of T cells after posttransplantation cyclophosphamide. The protocol was immunoSEQ multiplex PCR, while the TCRdb copy is restricted to in-frame clones and leaves out a portion. The sample presents more than 9,000 clones, none singletons. The sequencing used PBMCs, collected after allogeneic stem cell transplant with posttransplant cyclophosphamide. The origin of the receptors is a female patient between 40 and 55 years old who received an allogeneic stem cell transplant from a related donor, was CMV-positive, and had no GVHD. Some T cells may arise from the graft donor. The CDR3 runs from the conserved cysteine through the conserved F or W. Each record gives: CDR3 length, V gene, J gene, clone size, D gene, CDR3 protein, CDR3 DNA. A D gene is named only where the DNA matches it firmly. Part of the rows lack a size; the others show once, few, many or a class for expanded clones.

len: 17; v_gene: TRBV19; j_gene: TRBJ1-6; abundance: many; d_gene: .; CDR3aa: CASSIRGSNSYNSPLHF; CDR3nt: TGTGCCAGTAGTATCCGCGGCAGTAACTCCTATAATTCACCCCTCCACTTT
len: 16; v_gene: TRBV4-1; j_gene: TRBJ2-2; abundance: many; d_gene: TRBD1; CDR3aa: CASSLLGQGNTGELFF; CDR3nt: TGCGCCAGCAGCCTCCTGGGACAGGGGAACACCGGGGAGCTGTTTTTT
len: 16; v_gene: TRBV29-1; j_gene: TRBJ2-7; abundance: many; d_gene: .; CDR3aa: CSVEDRNRAGTYEQYF; CDR3nt: TGCAGCGTTGAAGATAGGAACAGGGCCGGAACCTACGAGCAGTACTTC
len: 13; v_gene: TRBV6-5; j_gene: TRBJ1-5; abundance: many; d_gene: .; CDR3aa: CASSQGFNQPQHF; CDR3nt: TGTGCCAGCAGTCAGGGTTTCAATCAGCCCCAGCATTTT
len: 14; v_gene: TRBV27; j_gene: TRBJ2-7; abundance: medium-sized; d_gene: TRBD2; CDR3aa: CASSFTGGPVEQYF; CDR3nt: TGTGCCAGCAGTTTTACGGGGGGGCCAGTCGAGCAGTACTTC
len: 16; v_gene: TRBV7-6; j_gene: TRBJ2-2; abundance: .; d_gene: TRBD1; CDR3aa: CASSRRTGRTTGELFF; CDR3nt: TGTGCCAGCAGCAGAAGGACAGGGAGAACCACCGGGGAGCTGTTTTTT
len: 16; v_gene: TRBV10-3; j_gene: TRBJ2-4; abundance: many; d_gene: .; CDR3aa: CAISNHRGLAKNIQYF; CDR3nt: TGTGCCATCAGTAACCACAGGGGACTAGCCAAAAACATTCAGTACTTC
len: 17; v_gene: TRBV7-6; j_gene: TRBJ2-5; abundance: few; d_gene: .; CDR3aa: CASSLRRQREYQETQYF; CDR3nt: TGTGCCAGCAGCTTACGCCGACAGAGAGAGTACCAAGAGACCCAGTACTTC
len: 15; v_gene: TRBV5-1; j_gene: TRBJ2-5; abundance: few; d_gene: TRBD2; CDR3aa: CASSLGTAGGETQYF; CDR3nt: TGCGCCAGCAGCTTGGGGACAGCGGGGGGGGAGACCCAGTACTTC
len: 14; v_gene: TRBV18; j_gene: TRBJ1-1; abundance: many; d_gene: TRBD1; CDR3aa: CASSPGQGSTEAFF; CDR3nt: TGTGCCAGCTCACCAGGACAGGGGAGCACTGAAGCTTTCTTT
len: 14; v_gene: TRBV7-6; j_gene: TRBJ2-7; abundance: many; d_gene: TRBD1; CDR3aa: CASSLDRVSYEQYF; CDR3nt: TGTGCCAGCAGCTTGGACAGGGTTTCCTACGAGCAGTACTTC
len: 15; v_gene: TRBV4-1; j_gene: TRBJ1-2; abundance: many; d_gene: .; CDR3aa: CASSQVGTIFYGYTF; CDR3nt: TGCGCCAGCAGCCAAGTTGGCACAATCTTCTATGGCTACACCTTC
len: 10; v_gene: TRBV20-1; j_gene: TRBJ2-7; abundance: .; d_gene: .; CDR3aa: CSRPRGEQYF; CDR3nt: TGCAGCCGACCTAGGGGGGAGCAGTACTTC
len: 16; v_gene: TRBV7-2; j_gene: TRBJ1-3; abundance: many; d_gene: .; CDR3aa: CASSATTGNSGNTIYF; CDR3nt: TGTGCCAGCAGCGCAACCACAGGGAACTCTGGAAACACCATATATTTT
len: 11; v_gene: TRBV20-1; j_gene: TRBJ2-5; abundance: few; d_gene: .; CDR3aa: CSASSGGTQYF; CDR3nt: TGCAGTGCTAGTTCCGGGGGGACCCAGTACTTC
len: 12; v_gene: TRBV18; j_gene: TRBJ1-6; abundance: many; d_gene: .; CDR3aa: CASSTGNSPLHF; CDR3nt: TGTGCCAGCTCAACAGGGAATTCACCCCTCCACTTT
len: 15; v_gene: TRBV11-2; j_gene: TRBJ1-1; abundance: many; d_gene: .; CDR3aa: CASSTTGASGTEAFF; CDR3nt: TGTGCCAGCAGTACTACCGGAGCTTCGGGCACTGAAGCTTTCTTT
len: 15; v_gene: TRBV5-4; j_gene: TRBJ1-4; abundance: many; d_gene: .; CDR3aa: CASSFGGTGGEKLFF; CDR3nt: TGTGCCAGCAGCTTTGGAGGGACGGGGGGTGAAAAACTGTTTTTT
len: 14; v_gene: TRBV5-1; j_gene: TRBJ1-1; abundance: many; d_gene: .; CDR3aa: CASSLKGGGTEAFF; CDR3nt: TGCGCCAGCAGCTTGAAAGGCGGGGGCACTGAAGCTTTCTTT
len: 15; v_gene: TRBV24-1; j_gene: TRBJ1-5; abundance: many; d_gene: TRBD1; CDR3aa: CATSDPGTGDQPQHF; CDR3nt: TGTGCCACCAGTGATCCCGGGACAGGGGATCAGCCCCAGCATTTT
len: 15; v_gene: TRBV5-1; j_gene: TRBJ1-1; abundance: .; d_gene: .; CDR3aa: CASSLMGGLNTEAFF; CDR3nt: TGCGCCAGCAGCTTAATGGGGGGGTTGAACACTGAAGCTTTCTTT
len: 15; v_gene: TRBV7-2; j_gene: TRBJ2-2; abundance: many; d_gene: .; CDR3aa: CASSLAAGSTGELFF; CDR3nt: TGTGCCAGCAGCTTAGCCGCAGGGAGCACCGGGGAGCTGTTTTTT
len: 14; v_gene: TRBV6-6; j_gene: TRBJ1-2; abundance: many; d_gene: .; CDR3aa: CASSYRQGLGGYTF; CDR3nt: TGTGCCAGCAGTTACAGGCAGGGGCTTGGCGGCTACACCTTC
len: 14; v_gene: TRBV4-3; j_gene: TRBJ1-2; abundance: many; d_gene: .; CDR3aa: CASSQDWAAGGYTF; CDR3nt: TGCGCCAGCAGCCAAGATTGGGCAGCGGGCGGCTACACCTTC
len: 14; v_gene: TRBV29-1; j_gene: TRBJ2-3; abundance: .; d_gene: TRBD1; CDR3aa: CSVGDRGSTDTQYF; CDR3nt: TGCAGCGTGGGGGACAGGGGGAGCACAGATACGCAGTATTTT
len: 14; v_gene: TRBV5-4; j_gene: TRBJ1-2; abundance: many; d_gene: TRBD1; CDR3aa: CAGGGQGPLYGYTF; CDR3nt: TGTGCCGGCGGTGGACAGGGCCCCCTCTATGGCTACACCTTC
len: 13; v_gene: TRBV4-1; j_gene: TRBJ1-1; abundance: many; d_gene: .; CDR3aa: CASSQHRDTEAFF; CDR3nt: TGCGCCAGCAGCCAACACAGGGACACTGAAGCTTTCTTT
len: 15; v_gene: TRBV4-1; j_gene: TRBJ1-1; abundance: many; d_gene: TRBD1; CDR3aa: CASSQVIGGWTEAFF; CDR3nt: TGCGCCAGCAGCCAAGTCATAGGGGGCTGGACTGAAGCTTTCTTT